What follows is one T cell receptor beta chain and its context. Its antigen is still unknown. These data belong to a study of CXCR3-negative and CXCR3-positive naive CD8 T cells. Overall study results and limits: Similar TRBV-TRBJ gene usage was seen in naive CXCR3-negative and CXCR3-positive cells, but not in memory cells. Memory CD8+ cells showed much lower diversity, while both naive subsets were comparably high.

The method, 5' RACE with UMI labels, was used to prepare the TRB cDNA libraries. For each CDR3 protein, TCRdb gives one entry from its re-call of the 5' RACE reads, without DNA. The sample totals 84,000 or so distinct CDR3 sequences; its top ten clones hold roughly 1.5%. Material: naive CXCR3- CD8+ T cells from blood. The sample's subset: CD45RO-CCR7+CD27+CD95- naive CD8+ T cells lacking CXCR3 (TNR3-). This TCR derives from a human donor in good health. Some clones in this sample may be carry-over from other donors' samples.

The CDR3 is CSVVGANYGYTF. The rearrangement joins TRBV29-1 to TRBJ1-2. The germline gives CDR1 SQVTM, CDR2 ANQGSEA. This CDR3 is 12 amino acids long.